This is a list of T cell receptor beta chains from one sample in a study of regulatory T cells in long-lasting Graves disease. TCRdb analysed the multiplex PCR reads with MiXCR anew, one entry per CDR3 protein. Of hundreds of thousands of distinct CDR3 sequences in the sample, 16% are singletons; the top ten hold more than 15%. This same sample was also part of a study on T cells in Graves' hyperthyroidism and ophthalmopathy.

This specimen consisted of peripheral blood mononuclear cells (PBMCs), obtained at new diagnosis, from a patient treated with antithyroid drugs. These receptors came from a woman under 40 with Graves disease. CDR3s include the opening cysteine and the closing phenylalanine or tryptophan. A D gene is named only where the DNA matches it firmly. Clone size is stated in some rows and not others, as once, few, many or a class when expanded.

clone_size: NA; d_call: TRBD2; v_call: TRBV20-1; j_call: TRBJ2-3; cdr3_aa: CSAWTSGKIDTQYF; cdr3_nt: TGCAGTGCCTGGACTAGCGGAAAAATAGATACGCAGTATTTT
clone_size: NA; d_call: TRBD2; v_call: TRBV18; j_call: TRBJ2-1; cdr3_aa: CASSPRGLAGVNEQFF; cdr3_nt: TGTGCCAGCTCACCTAGGGGGCTAGCGGGAGTCAATGAGCAGTTCTTC
clone_size: NA; d_call: NA; v_call: TRBV6-1; j_call: TRBJ2-3; cdr3_aa: CASSSPVNTQYF; cdr3_nt: TGTGCCAGCAGCTCCCCCGTCAATACGCAGTATTTT
clone_size: few; d_call: TRBD1; v_call: TRBV24-1; j_call: TRBJ2-7; cdr3_aa: CATSDRGQAPYEQYF; cdr3_nt: TGTGCCACCAGTGACCGAGGACAGGCCCCCTACGAGCAGTACTTC
clone_size: few; d_call: NA; v_call: TRBV19; j_call: TRBJ1-1; cdr3_aa: CASSMGPNTEAFF; cdr3_nt: TGTGCCAGTAGTATGGGTCCGAACACTGAAGCTTTCTTT
clone_size: few; d_call: TRBD2; v_call: TRBV3-1; j_call: TRBJ2-7; cdr3_aa: CASSQDASGSGREQYF; cdr3_nt: TGTGCCAGCAGCCAAGACGCTAGCGGGAGTGGTCGGGAGCAGTACTTC
clone_size: NA; d_call: NA; v_call: TRBV20-1; j_call: TRBJ2-3; cdr3_aa: CSARPTTTDTQYF; cdr3_nt: TGCAGTGCTAGACCGACCACCACAGATACGCAGTATTTT
clone_size: many; d_call: NA; v_call: TRBV12-3/TRBV12-4; j_call: TRBJ1-5; cdr3_aa: CASSSGNSNQPQHF; cdr3_nt: TGTGCCAGCAGTTCGGGTAATAGCAATCAGCCCCAGCATTTT
clone_size: many; d_call: TRBD2; v_call: TRBV12-3/TRBV12-4; j_call: TRBJ2-3; cdr3_aa: CASRPGLAGGRTYTQYF; cdr3_nt: TGTGCCAGCAGGCCGGGACTAGCGGGAGGCCGCACATATACGCAGTATTTT
clone_size: once; d_call: TRBD2; v_call: TRBV19; j_call: TRBJ2-7; cdr3_aa: CATGAGGPYEQYF; cdr3_nt: TGTGCCACCGGGGCGGGAGGTCCCTACGAGCAGTACTTC
clone_size: many; d_call: TRBD1; v_call: TRBV7-2; j_call: TRBJ2-7; cdr3_aa: CASGGQVTTYEQYF; cdr3_nt: TGTGCCAGCGGCGGACAGGTAACGACCTACGAGCAGTACTTC
clone_size: NA; d_call: NA; v_call: TRBV9; j_call: TRBJ2-2; cdr3_aa: CASSVDGSNTGELFF; cdr3_nt: TGTGCCAGCAGCGTAGACGGGAGCAACACCGGGGAGCTGTTTTTT
clone_size: many; d_call: NA; v_call: TRBV3-1; j_call: TRBJ1-5; cdr3_aa: CASSQAVTGGPQHF; cdr3_nt: TGTGCCAGCAGCCAAGCGGTAACTGGGGGGCCCCAGCATTTT
clone_size: NA; d_call: TRBD2; v_call: TRBV13; j_call: TRBJ2-7; cdr3_aa: CASSLRKRLSGSYEQYF; cdr3_nt: TGTGCCAGCAGCTTAAGAAAACGACTAAGCGGGAGCTACGAGCAGTACTTC
clone_size: few; d_call: NA; v_call: TRBV6-1; j_call: TRBJ1-3; cdr3_aa: CASGVGDTIYF; cdr3_nt: TGTGCCAGTGGGGTTGGAGACACCATATATTTT
clone_size: many; d_call: NA; v_call: TRBV28; j_call: TRBJ2-2; cdr3_aa: CASSLGPDRQRTGELFF; cdr3_nt: TGTGCCAGCAGTTTGGGGCCAGACAGGCAGAGAACCGGGGAGCTGTTTTTT
clone_size: NA; d_call: NA; v_call: TRBV4-1; j_call: TRBJ2-7; cdr3_aa: CASSRLGEIQYEQYF; cdr3_nt: TGCGCCAGCAGCCGCCTGGGGGAAATTCAATACGAGCAGTACTTC
clone_size: NA; d_call: NA; v_call: TRBV19; j_call: TRBJ1-4; cdr3_aa: CASSIVAGRDDEKLFF; cdr3_nt: TGTGCCAGTAGTATAGTAGCGGGCAGGGACGATGAAAAACTGTTTTTT
clone_size: many; d_call: TRBD1; v_call: TRBV28; j_call: TRBJ2-7; cdr3_aa: CASSFWEIGGQGAHEQYF; cdr3_nt: TGTGCCAGCAGTTTCTGGGAGATTGGTGGACAGGGCGCCCACGAGCAGTACTTC
clone_size: many; d_call: NA; v_call: TRBV5-1; j_call: TRBJ1-1; cdr3_aa: CASSLGVVAEAFF; cdr3_nt: TGCGCCAGCAGCTTAGGGGTTGTCGCTGAAGCTTTCTTT
clone_size: many; d_call: TRBD2; v_call: TRBV12-3/TRBV12-4; j_call: TRBJ2-7; cdr3_aa: CASSISGTGAYEQYF; cdr3_nt: TGTGCCAGCAGCATTAGCGGGACGGGAGCCTACGAGCAGTACTTC
clone_size: few; d_call: NA; v_call: TRBV18; j_call: TRBJ2-7; cdr3_aa: CASSPGMGEQYF; cdr3_nt: TGTGCCAGCTCACCAGGGATGGGGGAGCAGTACTTC
clone_size: few; d_call: TRBD2; v_call: TRBV11-1; j_call: TRBJ2-1; cdr3_aa: CASSYAGLAGGRFLDEQFF; cdr3_nt: TGTGCCAGCAGTTACGCGGGACTAGCGGGAGGGCGGTTTTTGGATGAGCAGTTCTTC
clone_size: NA; d_call: NA; v_call: TRBV12-3/TRBV12-4; j_call: TRBJ2-1; cdr3_aa: CASSWDGSPYNEQFF; cdr3_nt: TGTGCCAGCAGCTGGGACGGGAGCCCCTACAATGAGCAGTTCTTC
clone_size: many; d_call: NA; v_call: TRBV28; j_call: TRBJ1-4; cdr3_aa: CASSLQTTNEKLFF; cdr3_nt: TGTGCCAGCAGTTTGCAGACAACTAATGAAAAACTGTTTTTT
clone_size: few; d_call: NA; v_call: TRBV5-5; j_call: TRBJ2-6; cdr3_aa: CASSLMSSSGANVLTF; cdr3_nt: TGTGCCAGCAGCTTGATGTCTAGTTCTGGGGCCAACGTCCTGACTTTC
clone_size: NA; d_call: NA; v_call: TRBV6-1; j_call: TRBJ1-6; cdr3_aa: CASRQRTDQNSPLHF; cdr3_nt: TGTGCCAGCAGGCAGAGGACAGATCAGAATTCACCCCTCCACTTT
clone_size: many; d_call: TRBD2; v_call: TRBV6-1; j_call: TRBJ2-3; cdr3_aa: CASSERERERDTQYF; cdr3_nt: TGTGCCAGCAGTGAACGAGAGCGGGAGCGAGATACGCAGTATTTT